Below, one T cell receptor beta chain is given with its context. Its target is not known. The V and J ends lost 6 bases and 2 bases, in that order; junction bases with no gene match: 11. Per germline, CDR1 SQVTM and CDR2 ANQGSEA. The CDR3 runs to 15 residues. The data derive from a study of OX40 agonist ivuxolimab in advanced cancers. On the study more broadly: Recorded diagnoses for dose-escalation patients were hepatocellular carcinoma, melanoma, renal cell or head and neck cancer.

Study conclusions and caveats: Partial responders receiving 0.1-3.0 mg/kg showed among the lowest clonal expansion. In CD8+ T cells, expanded clones were on average more numerous than in CD4+. Clonal expansion by week 6 occurred in CD4+ and CD8+ blood T cells (at 0.1 to 3.0 mg/kg).

Here immunoSEQ multiplex PCR was the method, and the copy in TCRdb shows in-frame clones only, minus some. This table holds about 65,000 clones, approximately 90% found once. The clonotype was recovered from an adult with an advanced solid tumor such as melanoma, head and neck, liver or kidney cancer. The rearrangement links TRBV29-1 to TRBJ2-3; 7 bases are a match to TRBD1. The sequencing here drew on CD4+ or CD8+ T cells sorted from blood, taken in a trial of the OX40 agonist ivuxolimab. Here the CDR3 reads CSVENRDSITDTQYF. The CDR3 bases are TGCAGCGTGGAGAACCGGGACAGTATCACAGATACGCAGTATTTT.